This record concerns one T cell receptor beta chain sequence. Its cognate antigen is unknown. PCR used 60 Vbeta primers and 13 Jbeta primers. Original data processing: A later analysis counted some 87 million unique TCR beta chains, roughly 11 million shared. The data were produced by immunoSEQ multiplex PCR, yet TCRdb's version contains in-frame clones alone and is incomplete. V and J calls plus clone size are reproduced from that table; the DNA served to infer D and trimming. The sample yields under 150,000 clones, 75% to 80% seen once. J gave up 5 bases and V 9 bases, and 14 bases lay outside the gene matches. Germline CDR1 and CDR2: SGHRS and YFSETQ. The CDR3 covers 14 residues. This sample stems from a study of cytomegalovirus exposure and HLA in healthy donors. Study results and caveats: Later work found most CMV-associated TCR beta chains apparently HLA-restricted.

Sequencing input: PBMCs. The receptor's source is a woman in her 40s in good health and CMV-seropositive. The chain employs TRBV5-1 and TRBJ2-7; 7 nucleotides agree with TRBD2. The CDR3 is CATSRGAGDDEQYF. In DNA, the CDR3 is TGCGCCACCTCCCGGGGTGCGGGAGACGACGAGCAGTACTTC.